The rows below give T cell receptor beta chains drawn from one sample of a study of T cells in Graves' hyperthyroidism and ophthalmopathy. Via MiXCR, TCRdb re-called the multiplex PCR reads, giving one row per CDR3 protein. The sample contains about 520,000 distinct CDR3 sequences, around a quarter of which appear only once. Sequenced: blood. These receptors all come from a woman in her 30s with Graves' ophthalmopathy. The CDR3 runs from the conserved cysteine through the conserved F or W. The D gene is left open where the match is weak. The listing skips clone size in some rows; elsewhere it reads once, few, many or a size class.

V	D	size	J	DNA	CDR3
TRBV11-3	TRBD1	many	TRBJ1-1	TGTGCCAGCAGCTTAAGGTCGGGACAGACGAACACTGAAGCTTTCTTT	CASSLRSGQTNTEAFF
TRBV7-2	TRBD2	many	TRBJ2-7	TGTGCCAGCAGCCCACCGGGAGGATTCTACGAGCAGTACTTC	CASSPPGGFYEQYF
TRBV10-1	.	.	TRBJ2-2	TGCGCCAGCTCCGGACTGACTTCGACCGGGGAGCTGTTTTTT	CASSGLTSTGELFF
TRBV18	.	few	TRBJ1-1	TGTGCCAGCTCACCACAGACAGCCATGAACACTGAAGCTTTCTTT	CASSPQTAMNTEAFF
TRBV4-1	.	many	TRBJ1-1	TGCGCCAGCAGCCAAGAGCCGCACACTGAAGCTTTCTTT	CASSQEPHTEAFF
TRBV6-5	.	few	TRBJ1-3	TGTGCCAGCAGTTACCTAGTAGGGGGAGGATCTGGAAACACCATATATTTT	CASSYLVGGGSGNTIYF
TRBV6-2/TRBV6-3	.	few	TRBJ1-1	TGTGCCAGCAGTTCTCCCAACGGGGTGACTGAAGCTTTCTTT	CASSSPNGVTEAFF
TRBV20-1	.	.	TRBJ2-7	TGCAGTGCTGCAGTCCCCAGCGGAACCTACGAGCAGTACTTC	CSAAVPSGTYEQYF
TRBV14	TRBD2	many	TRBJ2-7	TGTGCCAGCAGCCAAGATTTGGCGGGGGGGTACGAGCAGTACTTC	CASSQDLAGGYEQYF
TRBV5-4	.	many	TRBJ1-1	TGTGCCAGCAGCCACCCGACAGAGACCGACACTGAAGCTTTCTTT	CASSHPTETDTEAFF
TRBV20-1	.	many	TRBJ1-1	TGCAGTGCTAGTCCCCAGGGCGATGAAGCTTTCTTT	CSASPQGDEAFF
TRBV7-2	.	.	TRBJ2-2	TGTGCCAGCAGTTTCACCAGGGAGAACACCGGGGAGCTGTTTTTT	CASSFTRENTGELFF
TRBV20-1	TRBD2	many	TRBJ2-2	TGCAGTGCCTTGACTAGCGACTTTAGCGGGGAGCTGTTTTTT	CSALTSDFSGELFF
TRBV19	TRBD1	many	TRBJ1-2	TGTGCCAGTAGCCGTGGACAGGGAGGGTATGGCTACACCTTC	CASSRGQGGYGYTF
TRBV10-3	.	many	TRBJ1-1	TGTGCCATCCTGGAGGGGGGCATGAACACTGAAGCTTTCTTT	CAILEGGMNTEAFF
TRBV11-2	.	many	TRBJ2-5	TGTGCCAGCAGCCTCCTCCGAGAGACCCAGTACTTC	CASSLLRETQYF
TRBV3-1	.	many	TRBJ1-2	TGTGCCAGCAGCCGGTCCCCTAACTATGGCTACACCTTC	CASSRSPNYGYTF
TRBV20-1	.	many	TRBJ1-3	TGCAGTGCCCCTAGGGCTGGAAACACCATATATTTT	CSAPRAGNTIYF
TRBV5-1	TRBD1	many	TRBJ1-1	TGCGCCAGCAGCCCCTCACCGGACAGGGTCGCCGTTGAAGCTTTCTTT	CASSPSPDRVAVEAFF
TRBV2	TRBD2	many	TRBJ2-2	TGTGCCAGCAGCCGACCGGGACTAGCGTTAACCGGGGAGCTGTTTTTT	CASSRPGLALTGELFF
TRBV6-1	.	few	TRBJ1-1	TGTGCCAGCACCCGTGATGGACACCCGAACACTGAAGCTTTCTTT	CASTRDGHPNTEAFF
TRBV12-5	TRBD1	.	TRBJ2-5	TGTGCTAGTGGTTTGGACCGGACAGGGGGACCCCAAGAGACCCAGTACTTC	CASGLDRTGGPQETQYF
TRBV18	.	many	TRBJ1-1	TGTGCCAGCAGTCCCGACAGGAGCACTGAAGCTTTCTTT	CASSPDRSTEAFF
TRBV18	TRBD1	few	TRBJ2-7	TGTGCCAGCTCACCCCGTCCGACAGGGAGCACCTACGAGCAGTACTTC	CASSPRPTGSTYEQYF
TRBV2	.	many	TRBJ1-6	TGTGCCAGCAGTGACGTCCGTTCACCCCTCCACTTT	CASSDVRSPLHF
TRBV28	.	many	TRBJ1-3	TGTGCCAGCAGTTTATTGAGGGTCGGGCCAGATGAAAACACCATATATTTT	CASSLLRVGPDENTIYF
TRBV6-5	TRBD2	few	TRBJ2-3	TGTGCCAGCAGTTACAGCCTAGCGGGGGCCACAGATACGCAGTATTTT	CASSYSLAGATDTQYF
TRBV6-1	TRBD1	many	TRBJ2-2	TGTGCCAGCAGCCGAACCCAGGGGGCGAACACCGGGGAGCTGTTTTTT	CASSRTQGANTGELFF
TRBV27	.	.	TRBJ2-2	TGTGCCAGCAGTTTACAGGGGCGAGTCGGGGAGCTGTTTTTT	CASSLQGRVGELFF
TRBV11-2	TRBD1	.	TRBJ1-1	TGTGCCAGCAGCTCCGGACAGGGGGAAGGCACTGAAGCTTTCTTT	CASSSGQGEGTEAFF
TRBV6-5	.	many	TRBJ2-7	TGTGCCAGCAGTTACTCAGGGCGGCCCTGGTGGGAGCAGTACTTC	CASSYSGRPWWEQYF
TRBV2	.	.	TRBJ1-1	TGTGCCAGCAGTCCCAAACAGGGTTGGGGTTTCGGTGAAGCTTTCTTT	CASSPKQGWGFGEAFF
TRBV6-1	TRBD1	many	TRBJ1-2	TGTGCCAGCGGTACAGGGGAGGGAGGCTACACCTTC	CASGTGEGGYTF
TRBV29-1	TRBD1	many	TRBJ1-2	TGCAGCGTAGACCCATCCACAGGGGACCACCGTGGCGGCTACACCTTC	CSVDPSTGDHRGGYTF
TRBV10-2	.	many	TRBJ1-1	TGCGCCAGCAGTGATCTCTCAACTGAAGCTTTCTTT	CASSDLSTEAFF
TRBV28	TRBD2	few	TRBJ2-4	TGTGCCAGCAGTTTTAGCGGGGGTTTCGCCAAAAACATTAAGTACTTC	CASSFSGGFAKNIKYF
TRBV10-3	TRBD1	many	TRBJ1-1	TGTGCCATCAGTGGTGGGTTGACAGGGGGCTTCACTGAAGCTTTCTTT	CAISGGLTGGFTEAFF
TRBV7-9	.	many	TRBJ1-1	TGTGCCAGCAGCTTGACAGCCTCGAACACTGAAGCTTTCTTT	CASSLTASNTEAFF
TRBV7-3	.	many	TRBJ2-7	TGTGCCAGCAGCTTAAGGGGCCAGCTCTACGAGCAGTACTTC	CASSLRGQLYEQYF
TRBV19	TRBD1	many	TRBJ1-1	TGTGCCAGTAGTATAGGGGGGACAGTACCGAACACTGAAGCTTTCTTT	CASSIGGTVPNTEAFF
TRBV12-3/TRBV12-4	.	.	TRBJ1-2	TGTGCCAGCAGTCCTTCCACGGTCTATGGCTACACCTTC	CASSPSTVYGYTF
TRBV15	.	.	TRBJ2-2	TGTGCCACCAGCAGAATCGGGCCGAGCGCCGGGGAGCTGTTTTTT	CATSRIGPSAGELFF
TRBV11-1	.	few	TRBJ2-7	TGTGCCAGCAGCTTAGGAGGAGGCCAGATCTACGAGCAGTACTTC	CASSLGGGQIYEQYF
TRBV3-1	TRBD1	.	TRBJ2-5	TGTGCCAGCAGCACCCTGCAGGGGGCCGGGGAGACCCAGTACTTC	CASSTLQGAGETQYF
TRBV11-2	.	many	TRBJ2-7	TGTGCCAGCAGCTTAGAAGTCGGCCGCGGCGGCTACGAGCAGTACTTC	CASSLEVGRGGYEQYF
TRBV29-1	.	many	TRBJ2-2	TGCAGCGTTGAAACGGCGGGATTGAACACCGGGGAGCTGTTTTTT	CSVETAGLNTGELFF
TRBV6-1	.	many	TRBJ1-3	TGTGCCAGCAGTGGAGCCCTCTCTGGAAACACCATATATTTT	CASSGALSGNTIYF
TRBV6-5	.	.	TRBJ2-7	TGTGCCAGCAGTTCCAAAGGGGGGCGCGAGCAGTACTTC	CASSSKGGREQYF